The 28 T cell receptor beta chains reported below all come from one sample, sequenced in a study of radiotherapy plus CTLA-4 blockade in lung cancer. Generated by immunoSEQ multiplex PCR, the TCRdb table keeps only in-frame clones and is missing some. The sample contains 20,000 to 30,000 clones, less than 80% of which appear only once. Here the sequenced sample was peripheral blood, taken from a patient treated with radiotherapy plus ipilimumab. The receptors shown here come from a human donor with non-small cell lung cancer whose response to radiotherapy plus ipilimumab could not be evaluated.

The chain links TRBV5-5 to TRBJ1-2; 8 nucleotides match TRBD1. The CDR3 sequence is 14 residues long. Germline CDR1 SGHKS, CDR2 YYEKEE (reference sequence). V shed 4 bases and J 8 bases; nucleotides not matched to a gene: 10. CDR3 loop: CASSRDRSGAGYTF. CDR3 DNA sequence: TGTGCCAGCAGCCGGGACAGGTCGGGAGCGGGCTACACCTTC.

Points on this clone: The final CDR3 position lacks the conserved phenylalanine or tryptophan, pointing to a likely read error. The rearrangement uses TRBV6-5 and TRBJ2-7; D is uncertain. The CDR3 totals 16 residues. Germline CDR1 is MNHEY and CDR2 is SVGAGI. The V and J ends lost 0 bases and 1 base respectively, with 13 bases between them. CDR3 sequence reads: CASSYSISTVSYEQYL. The CDR3 DNA sequence: TGTGCCAGCAGTTACTCGATATCAACAGTTTCCTACGAGCAGTACCTC.

V usage is TRBV5-1 and J usage is TRBJ1-1; D unclear. The CDR3 extends over 14 amino acids. CDR1 is SGHRS and CDR2 is YFSETQ in the germline V gene. V was clipped by 0 bases and J by 3 bases, with 9 bases between them. The CDR3: CASSLAGSDTEAFF. CDR3 bases: TGCGCCAGCAGCTTGGCCGGTTCGGACACTGAAGCTTTCTTT. The full variable domain, with the rest looked up from reference TRBV5-1 and TRBJ1-1, is KAGVTQTPRYLIKTRGQQVTLSCSPISGHRSVSWYQQTPGQGLQFLFEYFSETQRNKGNFPGRFSGRQFSNSRSEMNVSTLELGDSALYLCASSLAGSDTEAFFGQGTRLTVV.

V gene TRBV2 combines with J gene TRBJ2-4; perhaps TRBD1 as D (5 bases). Trimming took 3 bases from V and 5 from J, leaving 5 bases between them. The germline V gene has CDR1 SNHLY and CDR2 FYNNEI. CDR3 length: 12 residues. The CDR3 DNA reads as TGTGCCAGCAGTGACAGGGAAAACATTCAGTACTTC. It translates to CASSDRENIQYF.

V is TRBV4-1 and J is TRBJ1-2, with D possibly TRBD1 on 6 matching bases. Germline CDR1 MGHRA, CDR2 YSYEKL. The CDR3 runs 15 residues. Trimming took 3 bases from V and 6 from J, leaving 17 bases between them. CDR3: CASSQPTGVLDGYTF. As DNA, the CDR3 is TGCGCCAGCAGCCAGCCGACAGGCGTCTTGGATGGCTACACCTTC.

There are a few counts of this clone. This chain connects TRBV2 to TRBJ2-7; the D is unclear. Germline-derived CDR1 and CDR2 are SNHLY and FYNNEI. Trimming took 3 bases from V and 2 from J, leaving 8 bases between them. CDR3 length equals 13 residues. The CDR3 reads CASSDRSTYEQYF. CDR3 sequence (DNA): TGTGCCAGCAGTGACAGAAGTACCTACGAGCAGTACTTC.

This clone counts as medium-sized. This rearrangement joins TRBV7-2 to TRBJ1-1, with D perhaps TRBD1 (5 bases). CDR1 is SGHTA and CDR2 is FQGNSA in the germline V gene. The CDR3 runs to 17 residues. V lost 1 base, J lost 1 base, and 16 bases lay in between. CDR3 coding DNA: TGTGCCAGCAGCTTAGGAGGGACTTTCGTGACGAACACTGAAGCTTTCTTT. Protein: CASSLGGTFVTNTEAFF.

The gene calls are TRBV5-1 and TRBJ2-5; D is possibly TRBD1 (5 bases). V lost 3 bases, J lost 5 bases, and 5 bases lay in between. The CDR3 length is 11 residues. Germline V CDR1 and CDR2: SGHRS, YFSETQ. CDR3 nucleotides: TGCGCCAGCAGCTACAGGGAGACCCAGTACTTC. The encoded protein is CASSYRETQYF.

The chain has TRBV27 and TRBJ1-2; 8 positions match TRBD1. The germline gives CDR1 MNHEY, CDR2 SMNVEV (reference sequence). The CDR3 spans 15 residues. The junction had 10 bases not matched to a gene; V was cut back by 3 bases and J by 7 bases. CDR3 nucleotide sequence: TGTGCCAGCAGTTTTAATACCGGACAGGGTGGTGGCTACACCTTC. Residues: CASSFNTGQGGGYTF.

The chain is built from TRBV2 and TRBJ2-3, with TRBD2 matching 8 bases. Germline CDR1 is SNHLY and CDR2 is FYNNEI. This CDR3 region has 15 residues. V dropped 5 bases and J dropped 3; count of bases not matched to a gene: 7. CDR3 coding DNA: TGTGCCAGCAGTAAGAACGGACTAGCAACAGATACGCAGTATTTT. It translates to CASSKNGLATDTQYF.

This chain links TRBV5-1 with TRBJ2-7; TRBD1 matches 7 bases. In germline, CDR1 is SGHRS, CDR2 YFSETQ. Trimming took 4 bases from V and 1 from J; bases not matched to a gene: 5. The CDR3 runs 14 residues. As DNA, the CDR3 is TGCGCCAGCAGCGTACAGGGGATGTCCTACGAGCAGTACTTC. Its protein product is CASSVQGMSYEQYF.

This clone was seen more than once but under ten times. The rearrangement links TRBV5-4 to TRBJ2-5; 7 nucleotides agree with TRBD2. CDR1 is SGHNT and CDR2 is YYREEE in the germline V gene (reference sequence). The ends lost 6 bases at V and 3 bases at J; junction bases unmatched: 11. The CDR3 loop spans 15 amino acids. The CDR3 DNA reads as TGTGCCAGCACCTTTAAAAAAGGACTAGAAGAGACCCAGTACTTC. It codes for CASTFKKGLEETQYF.

The chain has TRBV11-3 and TRBJ2-7, with a possible D match to TRBD1 (5 bases). The ends were cut back, 5 bases at V and 1 base at J, with 15 bases in the middle. The CDR3 consists of 15 residues. CDR1 SGHNT and CDR2 YENEEA come from the germline V gene. The CDR3 protein is CASSLRSDSSYEQYF. DNA for the CDR3: TGTGCCAGCAGCCTTAGGTCCGACAGTTCCTACGAGCAGTACTTC.

This chain joins TRBV11-2 and TRBJ2-4; D unclear. V was cut by 3 bases and J by 2 bases, with 8 bases left in between. CDR3 length: 14 amino acids. Germline V lookup: CDR1 SGHAT, CDR2 FQNNGV. The CDR3 region is CASSFRGPKNIQYF. For the CDR3, the DNA is TGTGCCAGCAGCTTCCGTGGGCCCAAAAACATTCAGTACTTC.

The genes are TRBV25-1 and TRBJ1-6; D perhaps matches TRBD1 (5 bases). Deletions cut 5 bases from V and 0 bases from J, with 14 bases between. Germline CDR1 MGHDK, CDR2 SYGVNS. The CDR3 has 17 residues. CDR3 in DNA: TGTGCCAGCAGTACCCCCAAAGGGGCCTCCTATAATTCACCCCTCCACTTT. This gives the protein CASSTPKGASYNSPLHF.

The rearrangement uses TRBV7-8 and TRBJ2-5; tentatively, D is TRBD1 (5 bases). The germline gives CDR1 SGHVS, CDR2 FQNEAQ. V shed 5 bases and J shed 5 bases, with 15 bases lying between them. The length of the CDR3 is 14 residues. CDR3 sequence (DNA): TGTGCCAGCAGCCTCCGTTGGGGCCGGGAGACCCAGTACTTC. Its protein is CASSLRWGRETQYF.

This clone has more than one count but fewer than ten. This chain links TRBV27 with TRBJ1-1; no firm D call. The V gene lost 7 bases and the J gene lost 2 bases, with 11 bases spanning the gap. The CDR3 is made up of 13 amino acids. CDR1 and CDR2 (germline): MNHEY, SMNVEV (reference sequence). The CDR3 sequence: CASTDTLNTEAFF. The CDR3 nucleotides are TGTGCCAGCACCGACACGCTAAACACTGAAGCTTTCTTT.

The rearrangement links TRBV18 to TRBJ2-7, with D maybe TRBD2 (5 bases). CDR3 length equals 14 residues. Trimming shortened V by 2 bases and J by 4 bases, and 12 bases separated the two germline ends. The germline V gene encodes CDR1 KGHSH and CDR2 LQKENI. The CDR3: CASSPIPTSYEQYF. CDR3 in DNA: TGTGCCAGCTCACCAATCCCCACTAGTTACGAGCAGTACTTC.

V gene TRBV28 combines with J gene TRBJ2-7; D is perhaps TRBD1 (5 bases). The ends were cut back, 2 bases at V and 4 bases at J, with 15 bases in the middle. The germline CDR1 and CDR2 sequences are MDHEN and SYDVKM. The CDR3 loop spans 15 amino acids. CDR3 amino acids: CASSLGQGGAYEQYF. The DNA of the CDR3 is TGTGCCAGCAGTTTAGGCCAGGGTGGGGCATACGAGCAGTACTTC.

The rearrangement uses TRBV28 and TRBJ2-4, with D possibly matching TRBD1 (5 bases). The V end lost 6 bases, the J end lost 9 bases, and 15 bases lay between the germline ends. The CDR3 length is 13 residues. Germline V gene lookup returns CDR1 MDHEN and CDR2 SYDVKM. The CDR3 is CASSTPGLVIQYF. The CDR3 DNA sequence: TGTGCCAGCAGCACCCCAGGGCTCGTCATTCAGTACTTC.

The rearrangement joins TRBV28 to TRBJ2-7, with D possibly matching TRBD2 (5 bases). This CDR3 comprises 15 residues. The germline V gene encodes CDR1 MDHEN and CDR2 SYDVKM. Deletions cut 6 bases from V and 3 bases from J, with 18 bases between. In DNA, the CDR3 is TGTGCCAGCAGGGCCGAGGTCGCGGGCCACTACGAGCAGTACTTC. Translation: CASRAEVAGHYEQYF.

The genes are TRBV7-6 and TRBJ2-7; 14 nucleotides align to TRBD2. Germline CDR1 is SGHVS and CDR2 is FNYEAQ. This CDR3 spans 16 amino acids. J was trimmed by 4 bases and V by 5 bases; bases with no gene match: 7. CDR3 bases: TGTGCCAGCAGCCCGGGGACTAGCGGGAGCTGGTACGAGCAGTACTTC. Translating gives CASSPGTSGSWYEQYF.

V usage is TRBV28 and J usage is TRBJ1-2, with no clear D. Germline V gene sequence: CDR1 MDHEN, CDR2 SYDVKM. Trimming removed 5 bases from V and 2 bases from J, with 6 bases in between. There are 12 residues in the CDR3. The CDR3 here is CASSELNYGYTF. DNA for the CDR3: TGTGCCAGCAGTGAGTTAAACTATGGCTACACCTTC.

This sequence joins TRBV7-2 and TRBJ1-1; a possible D gene is TRBD1 (6 bases). Trimming cost V 5 bases and J 4 bases, with 17 bases left between them. This CDR3 is 15 amino acids long. CDR1 is SGHTA, CDR2 FQGNSA, per germline. CDR3 DNA: TGTGCCAGCAGCCCTAAGACAGGAAGGGGCACTGAAGCTTTCTTT. This sequence encodes CASSPKTGRGTEAFF.

The genes are TRBV18 and TRBJ2-7; a weak D match, TRBD2 (7 bases). Deletions cut 3 bases from V and 7 bases from J, with 13 bases between. Per germline, CDR1 KGHSH and CDR2 LQKENI. The CDR3 consists of 13 residues. The CDR3 protein is CASSPAGAGEQYF. As DNA, the CDR3 is TGTGCCAGCTCACCCGCGGGGGCGGGGGAGCAGTACTTC.

The chain uses TRBV9 and TRBJ1-2, with D possibly TRBD1 on 5 matching bases. The germline CDR1 and CDR2 sequences are SGDLS and YYNGEE. Between the trimmed V and J ends, which lost 3 bases and 7 bases, there was a span of 19 bases. This CDR3 has 15 residues. CDR3 sequence (DNA): TGTGCCAGCAGCGATCCCTCTCAACCCGGGGGTGGCTACACCTTC. Amino acids: CASSDPSQPGGGYTF. The full variable domain, in which reference TRBV9 and TRBJ1-2 provide the parts outside the CDR3, is DSGVTQTPKHLITATGQRVTLRCSPRSGDLSVYWYQQSLDQGLQFLIQYYNGEERAKGNILERFSAQQFPDLHSELNLSSLELGDSALYFCASSDPSQPGGGYTFGSGTRLTVV.

V is TRBV19 and J is TRBJ1-2, with 9 bases that match TRBD1. The V and J ends lost 5 bases and 2 bases, in that order; junction bases with no gene match: 9. This CDR3 has 16 residues. The germline V gene has CDR1 LNHDA and CDR2 SQIVND (reference sequence). CDR3 amino acids: CASSFTTGTGNYGYTF. In DNA form, the CDR3 reads TGTGCCAGTAGTTTCACAACCGGGACAGGGAACTATGGCTACACCTTC.

This clone has a single count. The chain couples TRBV5-1 to TRBJ1-2; D call uncertain. V dropped 0 bases and J dropped 6 bases, with 9 bases sitting between them. Germline lookup yields CDR1 SGHRS and CDR2 YFSETQ. The CDR3 extends over 13 amino acids. For the CDR3, the DNA is TGCGCCAGCAGCTTGGACGGGATAAATGGCTACACCTTC. Residues: CASSLDGINGYTF.